This TCR beta chain was recorded in a study of blood T cell repertoires in COVID-19. The wider study: The cDNA or gDNA used as material had been derived from T cells, B-cell-depleted T cells, or PBMCs.

The CDR3 is made up of 14 amino acids. Germline V gene lookup returns CDR1 MNHEY and CDR2 SVGAGI. The V and J ends lost 7 bases and 0 bases respectively, with 10 bases between them. Per the original methods: The authors estimated nucleated cell counts from reference gene primer amplification. Profiled with immunoSEQ multiplex PCR; TCRdb holds only in-frame clones, not every one. That table furnishes V, J and clone size, whereas the DNA furnished D and trimming. The data show some 250,000 clones, 88% seen once. The sequenced material came from peripheral blood. The sequence was obtained from a woman in her twenties or thirties with acute or convalescent COVID-19. The V and J genes are TRBV6-5 and TRBJ1-3; D unclear. CDR3 residues: CASKEVFSGNTIYF. The CDR3 DNA follows: TGTGCCAGCAAAGAGGTATTCTCTGGAAACACCATATATTTT.